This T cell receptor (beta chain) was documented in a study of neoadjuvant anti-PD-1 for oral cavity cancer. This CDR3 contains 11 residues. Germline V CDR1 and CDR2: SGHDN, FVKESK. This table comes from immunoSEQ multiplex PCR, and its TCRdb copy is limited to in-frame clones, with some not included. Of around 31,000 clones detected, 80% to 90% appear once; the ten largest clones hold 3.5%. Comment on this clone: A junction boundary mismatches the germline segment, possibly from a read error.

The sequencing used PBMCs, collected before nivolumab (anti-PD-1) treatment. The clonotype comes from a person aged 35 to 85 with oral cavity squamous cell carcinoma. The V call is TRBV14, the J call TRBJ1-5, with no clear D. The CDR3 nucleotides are TGTGCCAGCAACCAACAGCAGCCCCAGCATTTT. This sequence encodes CASNQQQPQHF.